One and the same sample provided the 8 T cell receptor beta chains below, sequenced in a study of CD8+ T cells in alopecia areata. Isolated RNA was reverse transcribed into cDNA used as the sequencing template. Libraries were prepared by immunoSEQ multiplex PCR; TCRdb keeps only in-frame clonotypes and omits some of them. This table holds approximately 98,000 clones, about 60% found once. What was sequenced was NKG2D-low CD8+ T cells sorted from blood. The receptors here all came from a human donor with alopecia areata.

This chain connects TRBV29-1 to TRBJ2-7, with D possibly TRBD1 on 6 matching bases. Germline V gene lookup returns CDR1 SQVTM and CDR2 ANQGSEA. This CDR3 has 14 amino acids. V lost 2 bases to trimming and J lost 3 bases, with 14 bases between them. For the CDR3, the DNA is TGCAGCGTTGAAAAGGCAGGGGTGGACTACGAGCAGTACTTC. It yields the protein CSVEKAGVDYEQYF.

The CDR3 loop is CASSERIQATEAFF. The CDR3 nucleotides read TGCGCCAGCAGTGAACGGATTCAAGCTACTGAAGCTTTCTTT. The genes are TRBV23-1 and TRBJ1-1; the D is unclear. TRBV23-1 is filed as an ORF, its function uncertain. There are 14 residues in the CDR3. Deletions cut 5 bases from V and 5 bases from J, with 15 bases between.

The chain uses TRBV7-9 and TRBJ1-1, with D unresolved. The CDR3 loop spans 16 amino acids. Germline CDR1 is SEHNR and CDR2 is FQNEAQ (reference sequence). Trimming removed 4 bases at V and 12 bases at J, with 27 bases between. The CDR3 bases are TGTGCCAGCAGCTCCCGCGAGAATTTTCCTACGTCCGGCTCTTTCTTT. Protein: CASSSRENFPTSGSFF.

The chain is built from TRBV19 and TRBJ2-4; 7 nucleotides align to TRBD2. This CDR3 has 14 residues. J was trimmed by 2 bases and V by 5 bases; bases with no gene match: 3. Germline CDR1 LNHDA, CDR2 SQIVND (reference sequence). CDR3 in amino acids: CASSWGGPKNIQYF. The CDR3 bases are TGTGCCAGTAGTTGGGGGGGTCCCAAAAACATTCAGTACTTC.

This clone was counted only a few times. The chain combines TRBV29-1 with TRBJ2-3; 8 bases match TRBD2. Germline-derived CDR1 and CDR2 are SQVTM and ANQGSEA. V lost 6 bases and J lost 0; bases outside the gene matches: 8. This CDR3 spans 15 amino acids. The DNA of the CDR3 is TGCAGCGTAGCCCCTAGCGGGTCTAGCACAGATACGCAGTATTTT. Protein: CSVAPSGSSTDTQYF.

The genes are TRBV28 and TRBJ2-7, with 8 bases aligning to TRBD1. V shed 3 bases and J 2 bases; nucleotides not matched to a gene: 3. The CDR3 totals 14 residues. Germline loops: CDR1 MDHEN, CDR2 SYDVKM. The CDR3 region is CASSFETGAYEQYF. CDR3 sequence (DNA): TGTGCCAGCAGTTTCGAGACAGGGGCCTACGAGCAGTACTTC. Using reference TRBV28 and TRBJ2-7 for the parts outside the CDR3, the full variable domain is DVKVTQSSRYLVKRTGEKVFLECVQDMDHENMFWYRQDPGLGLRLIYFSYDVKMKEKGDIPEGYSVSREKKERFSLILESASTNQTSMYLCASSFETGAYEQYFGPGTRLTVT.

This clone was counted once. This chain uses TRBV7-9 with TRBJ2-1; TRBD2 might be the D (5 bases). This CDR3 spans 13 amino acids. Trimming pared 0 bases from V and 6 bases from J, leaving 6 bases between. Germline values: CDR1 SEHNR, CDR2 FQNEAQ (reference sequence). The CDR3 DNA reads as TGTGCCAGCAGCTTAGCGGGAGCCAATGAGCAGTTCTTC. Translation gives CASSLAGANEQFF.

This clone was counted between two and nine times. The chain carries TRBV4-1 and TRBJ2-7; tentatively, D is TRBD1 (5 bases). Germline assignment: CDR1 MGHRA and CDR2 YSYEKL. The length of the CDR3 is 14 residues. The germline V and J ends were trimmed by 0 bases and 1 base, with 7 bases remaining between them. In DNA, the CDR3 is TGCGCCAGCAGCCAAGAGACAGTTTCCTACGAGCAGTACTTC. Translation gives CASSQETVSYEQYF.